A selection of T cell receptor beta chains follows, all from one sample in a study of beta chain features in type 1 diabetes. Assay: immunoSEQ multiplex PCR; the TCRdb copy retains only in-frame clones and omits some. Among roughly 250,000 clones listed, over 9.5% were seen once. The sequencing sample was made of naive CD4+ T cells from blood. Receptor source: a woman younger than 35 in good health. CDR3s include the opening cysteine and the closing phenylalanine or tryptophan. The D gene is left open where the match is weak. Size is stated for part of the rows, as once, few or many counts, or as a class when the clone is expanded.

D gene	V gene	J gene	clone size	CDR3 protein	CDR3 DNA
NA	TRBV5-8	TRBJ2-1	NA	CASSLFRDEQFF	TGTGCCAGCAGCCTATTCCGTGATGAGCAGTTCTTC
TRBD2	TRBV2	TRBJ2-1	NA	CASSDGGGGNEQFF	TGTGCCAGCAGTGACGGCGGGGGTGGAAATGAGCAGTTCTTC
TRBD1	TRBV11-2	TRBJ1-1	NA	CASRYRDRGQNTEAFF	TGTGCCAGCAGATACCGGGACAGGGGGCAGAATACTGAAGCTTTCTTT
NA	TRBV9	TRBJ2-7	few	CASSVAAGRSYEQYF	TGTGCCAGCAGCGTAGCCGCAGGGCGATCCTACGAGCAGTACTTC
NA	TRBV7-6	TRBJ2-2	NA	CASSLGTAFSNTGELFF	TGTGCCAGCAGCTTAGGGACAGCCTTTTCGAACACCGGGGAGCTGTTTTTT
TRBD2	TRBV28	TRBJ2-3	NA	CASSRLAGGTDTQYF	TGTGCCAGCAGTCGTTTAGCGGGTGGCACAGATACGCAGTATTTT
NA	TRBV19	TRBJ1-2	few	CASSMWGSGSYGYTF	TGTGCCAGTAGTATGTGGGGATCGGGATCTTATGGCTACACCTTC
TRBD1	TRBV6-6	TRBJ1-1	few	CASSYRTGGTEAFF	TGTGCCAGCAGTTACAGGACAGGGGGAACTGAAGCTTTCTTT
TRBD2	TRBV5-6	TRBJ2-7	few	CASSLELAGLEQYF	TGTGCCAGCAGCTTGGAGCTAGCGGGACTGGAGCAGTACTTC
NA	TRBV9	TRBJ2-3	few	CASSDYPTDTQYF	TGTGCCAGCAGCGACTATCCCACAGATACGCAGTATTTT
NA	TRBV29-1	TRBJ2-7	NA	CSVEVPGSYEQYF	TGCAGCGTTGAGGTCCCGGGCTCCTACGAGCAGTACTTC
TRBD1	TRBV7-9	TRBJ1-5	NA	CASSLVQGGNQPQHF	TGTGCCAGCAGCTTAGTACAGGGGGGGAATCAGCCCCAGCATTTT
TRBD1	TRBV19	TRBJ2-4	NA	CASSIRGLGNIQYF	TGTGCCAGTAGTATAAGGGGGCTGGGAAACATTCAGTACTTC
NA	TRBV7-9	TRBJ2-1	NA	CASSLDREWNEQFF	TGTGCCAGCAGCTTAGACAGGGAATGGAATGAGCAGTTCTTC
TRBD1	TRBV5-1	TRBJ1-2	NA	CASSTQGGGGYTF	TGCGCCAGCAGCACCCAGGGGGGAGGTGGCTACACCTTC
TRBD1	TRBV10-3	TRBJ1-5	many	CAIRTGGDQPQHF	TGTGCCATCAGAACAGGGGGCGATCAGCCCCAGCATTTT